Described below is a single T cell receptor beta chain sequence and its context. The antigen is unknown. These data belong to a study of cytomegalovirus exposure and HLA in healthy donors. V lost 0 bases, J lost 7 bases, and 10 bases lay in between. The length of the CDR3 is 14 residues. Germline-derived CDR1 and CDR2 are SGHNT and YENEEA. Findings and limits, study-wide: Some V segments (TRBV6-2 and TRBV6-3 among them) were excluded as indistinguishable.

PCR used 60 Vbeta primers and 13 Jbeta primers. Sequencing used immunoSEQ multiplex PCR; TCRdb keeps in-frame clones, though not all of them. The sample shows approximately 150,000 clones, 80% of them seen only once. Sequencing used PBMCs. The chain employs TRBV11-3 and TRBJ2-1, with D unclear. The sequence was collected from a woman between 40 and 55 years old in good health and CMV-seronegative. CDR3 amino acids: CASSLDHGWNEQFF. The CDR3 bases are TGTGCCAGCAGCTTAGACCACGGGTGGAATGAGCAGTTCTTC.